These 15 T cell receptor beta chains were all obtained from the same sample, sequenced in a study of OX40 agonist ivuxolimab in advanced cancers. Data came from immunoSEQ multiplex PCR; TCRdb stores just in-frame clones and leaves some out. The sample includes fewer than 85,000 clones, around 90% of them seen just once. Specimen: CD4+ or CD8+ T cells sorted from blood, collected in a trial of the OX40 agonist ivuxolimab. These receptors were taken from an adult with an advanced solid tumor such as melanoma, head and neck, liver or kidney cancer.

CDR3 DNA: TGTGCCAGCAGCGAACCTTCGGGACAGGGGAACCCAACTAATGAAAAACTGTTTTTT. Translation: CASSEPSGQGNPTNEKLFF. V usage is TRBV9 and J usage is TRBJ1-4; TRBD1 aligns across 10 bases. The V and J ends lost 3 bases and 0 bases, in that order; junction bases with no gene match: 11. CDR3 size: 19 residues. The germline V gene has CDR1 SGDLS and CDR2 YYNGEE. The variable domain in full, completed from reference TRBV9 and TRBJ1-4, reads DSGVTQTPKHLITATGQRVTLRCSPRSGDLSVYWYQQSLDQGLQFLIQYYNGEERAKGNILERFSAQQFPDLHSELNLSSLELGDSALYFCASSEPSGQGNPTNEKLFFGSGTQLSVL.

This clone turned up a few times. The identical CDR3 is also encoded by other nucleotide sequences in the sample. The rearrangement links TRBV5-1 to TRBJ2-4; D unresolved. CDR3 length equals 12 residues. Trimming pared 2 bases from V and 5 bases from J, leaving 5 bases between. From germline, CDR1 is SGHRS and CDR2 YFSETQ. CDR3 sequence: CASSLQENIQYF. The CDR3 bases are TGCGCCAGCAGCTTACAAGAAAACATTCAGTACTTC.

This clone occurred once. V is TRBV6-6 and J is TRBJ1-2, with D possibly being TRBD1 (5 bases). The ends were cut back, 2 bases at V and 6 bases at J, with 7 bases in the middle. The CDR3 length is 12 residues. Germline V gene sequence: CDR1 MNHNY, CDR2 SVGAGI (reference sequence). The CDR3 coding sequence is TGTGCCAGCAGTTACACGGGGGATGGCTACACCTTC. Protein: CASSYTGDGYTF.

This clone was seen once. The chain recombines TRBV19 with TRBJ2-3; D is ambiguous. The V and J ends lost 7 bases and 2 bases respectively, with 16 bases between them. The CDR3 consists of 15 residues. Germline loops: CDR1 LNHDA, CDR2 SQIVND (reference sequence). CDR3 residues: CASTQGKGYTDTQYF. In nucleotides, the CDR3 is TGTGCCAGTACCCAAGGGAAGGGATACACAGATACGCAGTATTTT. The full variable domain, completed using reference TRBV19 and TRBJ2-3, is DGGITQSPKYLFRKEGQNVTLSCEQNLNHDAMYWYRQDPGQGLRLIYYSQIVNDFQKGDIAEGYSVSREKKESFPLTVTSAQKNPTAFYLCASTQGKGYTDTQYFGPGTRLTVL.

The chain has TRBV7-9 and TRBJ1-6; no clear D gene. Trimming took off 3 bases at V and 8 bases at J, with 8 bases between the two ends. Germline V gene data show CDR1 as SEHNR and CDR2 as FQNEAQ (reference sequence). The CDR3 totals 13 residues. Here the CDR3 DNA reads TGTGCCAGCAGCTTTTATGAGGATTCACCCCTCCACTTT. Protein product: CASSFYEDSPLHF.

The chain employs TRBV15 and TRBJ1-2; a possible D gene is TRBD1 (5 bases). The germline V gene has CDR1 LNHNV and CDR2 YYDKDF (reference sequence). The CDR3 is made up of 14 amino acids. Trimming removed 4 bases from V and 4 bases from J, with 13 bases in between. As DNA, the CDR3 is TGTGCCACCAGCATGGGGGGTGGAGGCTATGGCTACACCTTC. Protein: CATSMGGGGYGYTF.

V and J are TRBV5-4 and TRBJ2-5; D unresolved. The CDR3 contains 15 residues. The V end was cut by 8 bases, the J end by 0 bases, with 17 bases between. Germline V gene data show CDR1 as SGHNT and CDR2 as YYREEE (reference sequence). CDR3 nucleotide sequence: TGTGCCAGGAGCGACGGCCCGACTCACCAAGAGACCCAGTACTTC. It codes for CARSDGPTHQETQYF.

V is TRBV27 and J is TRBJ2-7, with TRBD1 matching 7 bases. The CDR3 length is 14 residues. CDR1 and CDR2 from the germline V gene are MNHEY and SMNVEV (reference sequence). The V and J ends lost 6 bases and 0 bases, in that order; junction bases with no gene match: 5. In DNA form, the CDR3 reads TGTGCCAGCAGGGTCGACAGGGCCTCCTACGAGCAGTACTTC. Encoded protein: CASRVDRASYEQYF.

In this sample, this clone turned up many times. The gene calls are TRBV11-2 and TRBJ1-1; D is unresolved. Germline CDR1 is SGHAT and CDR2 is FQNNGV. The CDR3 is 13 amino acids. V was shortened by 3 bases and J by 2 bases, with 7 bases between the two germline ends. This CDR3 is CASSFSANTEAFF. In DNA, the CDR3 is TGTGCCAGCAGCTTTTCAGCCAACACTGAAGCTTTCTTT.

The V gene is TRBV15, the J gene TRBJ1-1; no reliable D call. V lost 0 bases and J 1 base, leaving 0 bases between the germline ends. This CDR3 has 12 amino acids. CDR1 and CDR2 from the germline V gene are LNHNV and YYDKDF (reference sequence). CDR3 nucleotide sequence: TGTGCCACCAGCAGAGAGAACACTGAAGCTTTCTTT. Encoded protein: CATSRENTEAFF.

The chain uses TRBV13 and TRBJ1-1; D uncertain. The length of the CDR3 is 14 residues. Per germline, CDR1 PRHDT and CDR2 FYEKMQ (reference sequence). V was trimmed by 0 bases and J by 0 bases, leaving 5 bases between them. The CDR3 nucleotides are TGTGCCAGCAGCTTAGGGCGGCTGAACACTGAAGCTTTCTTT. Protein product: CASSLGRLNTEAFF.

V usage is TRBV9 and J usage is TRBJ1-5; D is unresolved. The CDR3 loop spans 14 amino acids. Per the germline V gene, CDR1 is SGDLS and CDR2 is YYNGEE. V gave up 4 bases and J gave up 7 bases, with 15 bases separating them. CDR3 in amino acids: CASSSGGEKQPQHF. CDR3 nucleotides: TGTGCCAGCAGCTCAGGCGGGGAGAAACAGCCCCAGCATTTT.

CDR3 in amino acids: CASSPGQGTGANVLTF. DNA for the CDR3: TGCGCCAGCAGCCCTGGACAGGGGACCGGGGCCAACGTCCTGACTTTC. The chain couples TRBV5-1 to TRBJ2-6, with 9 positions matching TRBD1. The V gene end was trimmed by 4 bases and the J gene end by 4 bases; junction bases not matched to a gene: 6. Germline V lookup: CDR1 SGHRS, CDR2 YFSETQ. The CDR3 covers 16 residues.

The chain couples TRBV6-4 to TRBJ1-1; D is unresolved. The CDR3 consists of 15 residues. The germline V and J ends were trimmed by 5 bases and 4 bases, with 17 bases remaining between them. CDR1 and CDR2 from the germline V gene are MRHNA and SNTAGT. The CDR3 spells CASSSDSIGVTEAFF. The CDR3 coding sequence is TGTGCCAGCAGTTCTGACTCTATCGGGGTCACTGAAGCTTTCTTT.

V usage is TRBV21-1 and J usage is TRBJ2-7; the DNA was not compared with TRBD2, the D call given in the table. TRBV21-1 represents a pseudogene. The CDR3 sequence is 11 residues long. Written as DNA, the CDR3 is TGTGCCAGCATCCCGGGGGTCGAGCAGTACTTC. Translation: CASIPGVEQYF.